The T cell receptor (beta chain) described here comes from a study of cytomegalovirus exposure and HLA in healthy donors. General study findings and limits: For TCR beta chains, V- and J-gene trimming was later linked to a missense DCLRE1C variant.

With respect to this clone: Its specificity is not known.

Vbeta (60) and Jbeta (13) primers were used in the PCR. Some clones are missing from TCRdb's copy, which holds only in-frame ones; the method was immunoSEQ multiplex PCR. The table records more than 150,000 clones, approximately 82% of them present only once. J gave up 4 bases and V 1 base, and 1 base lay outside the gene matches. The CDR3 loop spans 15 amino acids. CDR1 is SGHTA and CDR2 is FQGNSA in the germline V gene. The V gene is TRBV7-2, the J gene TRBJ2-7; the match to TRBD2 covers 13 bases. Material for sequencing was PBMCs. This receptor was taken from a woman aged 45-60 years in good health and CMV-seropositive. Here the CDR3 reads CASSLELAGGYEQYF. For the CDR3, the DNA is TGTGCCAGCAGCTTAGAACTAGCGGGGGGGTACGAGCAGTACTTC.